Below, 8 T cell receptor beta chains from the same sample are listed, as sequenced in a study of blood T cell repertoires in COVID-19 (dated by TCRdb to about 2020). Libraries were built with the immunoSEQ multiplex PCR assay. The table was pulled from immuneACCESS by TCRdb, which kept in-frame rearrangements only. Such tables lose some clones; where checked, under half of the loss comes from unresolved V genes, and the rest has no known cause. This sample gives approximately 69,000 clones in total; over 80% of them show up just once. The ten largest make up approximately 13% of the sample. The specimen sequenced was peripheral blood. The receptor set was obtained from a woman of 80 years or more with acute or convalescent COVID-19.

The chain couples TRBV28 to TRBJ2-1; 9 bases are shared with TRBD1. V was clipped by 0 bases and J by 3 bases; unmatched bases: 12. The CDR3 loop spans 19 amino acids. Germline V gene lookup returns CDR1 MDHEN and CDR2 SYDVKM. Here the CDR3 reads CASSLWGQGIGTLYNEQFF. CDR3 in DNA: TGTGCCAGCAGTTTATGGGGACAGGGCATCGGGACCCTCTACAATGAGCAGTTCTTC.

The chain uses TRBV4-1 and TRBJ1-4; 7 bases fit TRBD1. After removal of 1 base from V and 6 bases from J, the junction contained 20 bases not matched to a gene. This CDR3 has 20 residues. The germline V gene has CDR1 MGHRA and CDR2 YSYEKL. CDR3 amino acids: CASSQVMGTTGWVMHEKLFF. The DNA of the CDR3 is TGCGCCAGCAGCCAAGTGATGGGGACGACAGGGTGGGTAATGCATGAAAAACTGTTTTTT.

This chain uses TRBV28 with TRBJ2-6, with D uncertain. The germline V gene has CDR1 MDHEN and CDR2 SYDVKM. Trimming took off 6 bases at V and 1 base at J, with 4 bases between the two ends. The CDR3 runs 13 residues. CDR3 in amino acids: CASRSSGANVLTF. The CDR3 nucleotides read TGTGCCAGCAGGTCGTCTGGGGCCAACGTCCTGACTTTC.

CDR3 residues: CATSDFADTDTQYF. As DNA, the CDR3 is TGTGCCACCAGTGATTTTGCGGACACAGATACGCAGTATTTT. V and J are TRBV24-1 and TRBJ2-3; D gene ambiguous. CDR3 size: 14 residues. Germline loops: CDR1 KGHDR, CDR2 SFDVKD. Trimming shortened V by 1 base and J by 2 bases, and 6 bases separated the two germline ends.

This chain joins TRBV18 and TRBJ1-5; D is possibly TRBD1 (5 bases). From germline, CDR1 is KGHSH and CDR2 LQKENI. The CDR3 length is 15 residues. The V gene lost 3 bases and the J gene lost 2 bases, with 11 bases spanning the gap. CDR3 loop: CASSPGQRGNQPQHF. CDR3 sequence (DNA): TGTGCCAGCTCACCCGGACAAAGGGGCAATCAGCCCCAGCATTTT.

The chain recombines TRBV5-1 with TRBJ2-3; TRBD1 agrees at 9 bases. There are 15 residues in the CDR3. The germline gives CDR1 SGHRS, CDR2 YFSETQ. J was trimmed by 3 bases and V by 3 bases; bases with no gene match: 5. CDR3 residues: CASSSIDRGTDTQYF. CDR3 bases: TGCGCCAGCAGCTCCATCGACAGGGGGACAGATACGCAGTATTTT.

The V gene is TRBV2, the J gene TRBJ2-3, with 8 nucleotides matching TRBD1. Germline V gene data show CDR1 as SNHLY and CDR2 as FYNNEI. The length of the CDR3 is 14 residues. Losses at the gene ends were 6 bases for V and 3 bases for J; bases not matched to a gene: 5. CDR3 residues: CASRNRGRTDTQYF. The DNA of the CDR3 is TGTGCCAGCAGGAACAGGGGGAGGACAGATACGCAGTATTTT.

V is TRBV6-1 and J is TRBJ2-7; perhaps TRBD2 as D (5 bases). CDR1 is MNHNS, CDR2 SASEGT, per germline. V lost 3 bases and J 7 bases, leaving 19 bases between the germline ends. This CDR3 is built from 15 residues. The CDR3 loop reads CASSEPPLPPGEQYF. The CDR3 DNA reads as TGTGCCAGCAGTGAGCCCCCCCTTCCCCCGGGGGAGCAGTACTTC.